The source of this TCR beta chain is a study of OX40 agonist ivuxolimab in advanced cancers. Sequencing used immunoSEQ multiplex PCR; TCRdb keeps in-frame clones, though not all of them. The sample holds under 200,000 clones, 90% to 95% seen once. V was shortened by 5 bases and J by 0 bases, with 11 bases between the two germline ends. The CDR3 extends over 15 amino acids. The germline CDR1 and CDR2 sequences are MNHEY and SVGAGI. On this clone: Its antigen is undetermined.

Overall study findings and caveats: Expansion of clones was among the lowest in partial responders at 0.1-3.0 mg/kg.

A history of autoimmune disease or systemic immunosuppression excluded patients. The sample consisted of CD4+ or CD8+ T cells sorted from blood, taken in a trial of the OX40 agonist ivuxolimab. This clonotype was sampled from an adult with an advanced solid tumor such as melanoma, head and neck, liver or kidney cancer. V usage is TRBV6-5 and J usage is TRBJ1-3; D call uncertain. The CDR3 nucleotides are TGTGCCAGCAGTATCGATGGGTTCTCTGGAAACACCATATATTTT. It encodes CASSIDGFSGNTIYF.